Reported below is one T cell receptor beta chain. Its antigen is currently unknown. The entry originates in a study of T-cell reconstitution after alpha-beta-depleted transplantation in children. Trimming pared 4 bases from V and 9 bases from J, leaving 10 bases between. This CDR3 has 12 residues. Germline CDR1 DFQATT, CDR2 SNEGSKA (reference sequence). Preparation of the TCRbeta library was carried out with unique molecular identifiers. TCRdb analysed the PCR reads with MiXCR anew, one entry per CDR3 protein. The sample contains 780,000 or so distinct CDR3 sequences, roughly 15% of which appear only once. General observations from the study: A year post-transplant, T-cell counts and diversity derived mostly from newly produced T cells.

The chain couples TRBV20-1 to TRBJ1-6; D may be TRBD1 (6 bases). The source material was PBMCs, mostly from graft donor cells, sampled 360 days after TCRalphabeta/CD19-depleted stem cell transplant. This receptor was identified in a male patient aged 10 to 17 who had a stem cell transplant for acute lymphoblastic leukemia, so the T cells may come from the graft donor. In DNA, the CDR3 is TGCAGTGCTAAGGGGGTAGCTTCACCCCTCCACTTT. Its translation: CSAKGVASPLHF.